The T cell receptor beta chain under discussion was sequenced for a study of blood T cells in healthy people across ages. Study summary: When template switching was applied, about one barcoded beta molecule was captured per two T cells.

On this clonotype: Its antigen is unknown.

Study-wide points: Strong correlation linked observed beta diversity and percent naive T cells.

Alongside a J-beta primer mix, a sample-barcoded 5' primer served in a second PCR lasting 7 to 11 cycles. MiXCR, run by TCRdb on the 5' RACE reads, gives a single entry per CDR3 protein. The sample consists of 750,000 to 950,000 distinct CDR3 sequences, 20% to 30% of them appearing once. CDR1 is LGHNA, CDR2 YNFKEQ, per germline. The CDR3 totals 15 residues. Trimming cost V 1 base and J 1 base, with 10 bases left between them. This sample also belongs to another study, concerning T cells of mothers and their children.

The receptor's source is a boy aged 5-17 years in good health. The sample consisted of blood. V usage is TRBV4-2 and J usage is TRBJ2-5, with D perhaps given as TRBD1 or TRBD2 (6 bases each). CDR3 amino acids: CASSQVGGLQETQYF. The CDR3 DNA follows: TGTGCCAGCAGCCAAGTGGGGGGCCTCCAAGAGACCCAGTACTTC.